A selection of T cell receptor beta chains follows, all from one sample in a study of OX40 agonist ivuxolimab in advanced cancers. Sequencing used immunoSEQ multiplex PCR; TCRdb keeps in-frame clones, though not all of them. The profile shows under 30,000 clones, around 90% of them singletons. Material: CD4+ or CD8+ T cells sorted from blood, obtained in a trial of the OX40 agonist ivuxolimab. The receptors shown here come from an adult with an advanced solid tumor such as melanoma, head and neck, liver or kidney cancer. Both conserved end residues are part of each CDR3. The D gene is left open where the match is weak. Size values are once, few and many counts, or a class for expanded clones, and some rows have none.

V gene,J gene,D gene,clone size,CDR3 DNA,CDR3 protein
TRBV11-2,TRBJ2-5,TRBD1,NA,TGTGCCAGCAGCTCGGGACAGGGGGTCCAAGAGACCCAGTACTTC,CASSSGQGVQETQYF
TRBV9,TRBJ1-4,NA,NA,TGTGCCAGTGGTTTCGGCGAAAAACTGTTTTTT,CASGFGEKLFF
TRBV27,TRBJ1-1,NA,NA,TGTGCCAGCAGTTTATCCGGGACCGAGTTAATGAACACTGAAGCTTTCTTT,CASSLSGTELMNTEAFF
TRBV9,TRBJ2-2,NA,NA,TGTGCCAGCGGGAGCACCGGGGAGCTGTTTTTT,CASGSTGELFF
TRBV7-9,TRBJ1-5,NA,once,TGTGCCAGCAGCTTAGGAGGTCAGCCCCAGCATTTT,CASSLGGQPQHF
TRBV11-1,TRBJ2-1,NA,NA,TGTGCCAGCAGCCCCCGGAAGGTTAGCTCCTACAATGAGCAGTTCTTC,CASSPRKVSSYNEQFF
TRBV27,TRBJ2-7,NA,NA,TGTGCCAGCAGTTTTCCCCGGCAGGGAGTCTACGAGCAGTACTTC,CASSFPRQGVYEQYF
TRBV12-5,TRBJ2-3,TRBD2,NA,TGTGCTAGTGGTGACCCCCAGAAAGCGGGAGGGCGCGTAGATACGCAGTATTTT,CASGDPQKAGGRVDTQYF
TRBV9,TRBJ2-1,NA,NA,TGTGCCAGCAGCGGGGGTAGAGGGTACAATGAGCAGTTCTTC,CASSGGRGYNEQFF
TRBV4-1,TRBJ2-7,NA,NA,TGCGCCAGCAGCCAAGACCGGCTAGAATCCTACGAGCAGTACTTC,CASSQDRLESYEQYF
TRBV15,TRBJ2-2,NA,NA,TGTGCCACCAGCAGTCCTAGGGTCGCTTATTCGGACACCGGGGAGCTGTTTTTT,CATSSPRVAYSDTGELFF
TRBV9,TRBJ2-4,TRBD2,NA,TGTGCCAGCAGCGGAGGGCAGCTAGCGGGGGTCGAAAACATTCAGTACTTC,CASSGGQLAGVENIQYF
TRBV14,TRBJ2-7,NA,NA,TGTGCCAGCAGCCAAGATTGGGAGTACGAGCAGTACTTC,CASSQDWEYEQYF
TRBV7-6,TRBJ2-2,TRBD1,NA,TGTGCCAGCAGCTTAGGAGGGGGCTCCGGGGAGCTGTTTTTT,CASSLGGGSGELFF
TRBV27,TRBJ2-7,NA,NA,TGTGCCAGCAGTCTGTCCGGGGGGCACGCCTACGAGCAGTACTTC,CASSLSGGHAYEQYF
TRBV5-4,TRBJ2-7,TRBD1,NA,TGTGCCAGCAGACACCCCGGGACAGGACCCTACGAGCAGTACTTC,CASRHPGTGPYEQYF
TRBV19,TRBJ2-7,TRBD2,NA,TGTGCCAGTAGTTTTGGGACTAGCGGGTCTCCCTACGAGCAGTACTTC,CASSFGTSGSPYEQYF
TRBV5-1,TRBJ2-1,TRBD1,NA,TGCGCCAGCAGCTCGGTTGACAGGGGGCTAGGCGATGAGCAGTTCTTC,CASSSVDRGLGDEQFF
TRBV10-2,TRBJ2-1,NA,NA,TGCGCCAGCAGTGAGAGGGCGGCAACCTACAATGAGCAGTTCTTC,CASSERAATYNEQFF
TRBV6-6,TRBJ1-2,NA,NA,TGTGCCAGCCACCTAGGGGGAGGCTATGGCTACACCTTC,CASHLGGGYGYTF
TRBV7-2,TRBJ2-7,NA,NA,TGTGCCAGCAGCTTAGCAGGGGCAGGTCGCTCCTACGAGCAGTACTTC,CASSLAGAGRSYEQYF
TRBV7-7,TRBJ1-3,TRBD1,NA,TGTGCCAGCAGCGCCGACAGGGAGGGCTCTGGAAACACCATATATTTT,CASSADREGSGNTIYF
TRBV4-2,TRBJ2-3,TRBD2,NA,TGTGCCAGCAGCCAAGATCGCCTAGCGGGGGAACGCACAGATACGCAGTATTTT,CASSQDRLAGERTDTQYF
TRBV10-3,TRBJ2-1,NA,NA,TGTGCCATCAGTGAGTCGGGAACAGGGTACAATGAGCAGTTCTTC,CAISESGTGYNEQFF
TRBV7-9,TRBJ1-2,NA,NA,TGTGCCAGCAGCCCGACCGACTATGGCTACACCTTC,CASSPTDYGYTF
TRBV4-1,TRBJ1-2,NA,NA,TGCGCCAGCAGCCCCCGGGGTTCGAGGGACCCTAACTATGGCTACACCTTC,CASSPRGSRDPNYGYTF
TRBV5-1,TRBJ2-1,TRBD2,NA,TGCGCCAGCAGCCCAAATGGGTGGACTAGCGGGGTGTTTCTTTATGAGCAGTTCTTC,CASSPNGWTSGVFLYEQFF